The 26 T cell receptor beta chains below come from one sample, sequenced in a study of OX40 agonist ivuxolimab in advanced cancers. Libraries were built with the immunoSEQ multiplex PCR assay. TCRdb stores this immuneACCESS table with in-frame sequences only. Part of the clones is absent; in the studies checked, under half of the shortfall reflects unresolved V genes, and no reason is known for the rest. This sample is represented by 25,000 to 35,000 clones; roughly 83% of them were singletons. The ten largest clones add up to 20% to 30% of the sample. Sequenced material: CD4+ or CD8+ T cells sorted from blood, taken in a trial of the OX40 agonist ivuxolimab. The receptors were gathered from an adult with an advanced solid tumor such as melanoma, head and neck, liver or kidney cancer.

This chain uses TRBV19 with TRBJ2-7; D is unclear. Trimming pared 1 base from V and 3 bases from J, leaving 16 bases between. CDR3 size: 16 residues. Germline-derived CDR1 and CDR2 are LNHDA and SQIVND (reference sequence). The CDR3 nucleotides are TGTGCCAGTAGTATAGGTGGTGCCTTACCTGGCTACGAGCAGTACTTC. This translates into CASSIGGALPGYEQYF.

The rearrangement links TRBV7-2 to TRBJ2-7, with a weak D call TRBD2 (6 bases). The CDR3 runs 14 residues. Trimming removed 4 bases from V and 2 bases from J, with 12 bases in between. Germline values: CDR1 SGHTA, CDR2 FQGNSA. CDR3 sequence: CASSSLEGAYEQYF. The CDR3 DNA reads TGTGCCAGCAGCTCGCTGGAGGGAGCCTACGAGCAGTACTTC. Looking up the rest from reference TRBV7-2 and TRBJ2-7 gives the full variable domain: GAGVSQSPSNKVTEKGKDVELRCDPISGHTALYWYRQSLGQGLEFLIYFQGNSAPDKSGLPSDRFSAERTGGSVSTLTIQRTQQEDSAVYLCASSSLEGAYEQYFGPGTRLTVT.

In regard to this clone: The sample carries other DNA sequences with the same CDR3. This chain's CDR3 is CASSSVTGGTQYF. CDR3 DNA sequence: TGTGCCAGCAGTTCCGTCACCGGCGGTACGCAGTATTTT. The chain joins TRBV27 to TRBJ2-3; D unresolved. Deletions cut 4 bases from V and 8 bases from J, with 13 bases between. The CDR3 sequence is 13 residues long. Germline V gene sequence: CDR1 MNHEY, CDR2 SMNVEV (reference sequence).

V gene TRBV30 combines with J gene TRBJ2-7, with TRBD2 as a possible D gene (5 bases). Germline V gene data show CDR1 as GTSNPN and CDR2 as SVGIG (reference sequence). V shed 2 bases and J shed 1 base, with 12 bases lying between them. The CDR3 extends over 14 amino acids. CDR3 region: CAWSPAGWSYEQYF. The CDR3 DNA sequence: TGTGCCTGGAGTCCCGCGGGTTGGTCCTACGAGCAGTACTTC. Using reference TRBV30 and TRBJ2-7 for the parts outside the CDR3, the full variable domain is SQTIHQWPATLVQPVGSPLSLECTVEGTSNPNLYWYRQAAGRGLQLLFYSVGIGQISSEVPQNLSASRPQDRQFILSSKKLLLSDSGFYLCAWSPAGWSYEQYFGPGTRLTVT.

The V and J genes are TRBV7-9 and TRBJ2-1; 7 bases line up with TRBD2. Germline CDR1 SEHNR, CDR2 FQNEAQ (reference sequence). The CDR3 is 12 residues long. V was clipped by 2 bases and J by 8 bases; unmatched bases: 0. The CDR3 DNA is TGTGCCAGCAGCTTACGGGGGGATGAGCAGTTCTTC. This encodes CASSLRGDEQFF.

The chain recombines TRBV29-1 with TRBJ2-7, with 9 bases fitting TRBD1. CDR3 length: 14 residues. Germline V gene sequence: CDR1 SQVTM, CDR2 ANQGSEA. V shed 6 bases, J shed 4 bases, and the junction held 10 bases outside the gene matches. CDR3: CSVVAGTGSYEQYF. The CDR3 bases are TGCAGCGTGGTAGCCGGGACAGGGAGTTACGAGCAGTACTTC.

The gene calls are TRBV5-1 and TRBJ2-7; TRBD1 or TRBD2 may be the D gene (5 bases each). The germline V gene has CDR1 SGHRS and CDR2 YFSETQ. This CDR3 has 13 residues. The V and J ends lost 7 bases and 4 bases respectively, with 15 bases between them. The CDR3 loop is CASAKGSFYEQYF. Here the CDR3 DNA reads TGCGCCAGCGCCAAGGGGAGTTTTTACGAGCAGTACTTC.

The DNA for the CDR3 is TGTGCCAGCAGGGGGGGGAGGGACAACTCCTACGAGCAGTACTTC. Protein sequence: CASRGGRDNSYEQYF. The chain employs TRBV6-1 and TRBJ2-7; possible D gene TRBD2, 7 bases. Germline CDR1 is MNHNS and CDR2 is SASEGT. CDR3 length: 15 amino acids. Deletions cut 6 bases from V and 0 bases from J, with 15 bases between.

The rearrangement joins TRBV7-8 to TRBJ2-1; a possible D gene is TRBD2 (7 bases). The CDR3 loop spans 17 amino acids. V lost 0 bases to trimming and J lost 0 bases, with 12 bases between them. CDR1 is SGHVS, CDR2 FQNEAQ, per germline. The CDR3 loop is CASSLAGASGSYNEQFF. Here the CDR3 DNA reads TGTGCCAGCAGCTTAGCGGGGGCTAGCGGCTCCTACAATGAGCAGTTCTTC.

The chain couples TRBV7-9 to TRBJ1-5; the match to TRBD1 covers 7 bases. Per germline, CDR1 SEHNR and CDR2 FQNEAQ (reference sequence). The length of the CDR3 is 14 residues. Germline trimming cut 4 bases from V and 3 bases from J; bases unmatched to any gene: 3. The CDR3 protein is CASSSGGTNQPQHF. The CDR3 coding sequence is TGTGCCAGCAGCTCAGGGGGTACCAATCAGCCCCAGCATTTT.

The V and J genes are TRBV7-8 and TRBJ1-2, with 8 positions matching TRBD1. The V and J ends lost 6 bases and 13 bases, in that order; junction bases with no gene match: 19. The CDR3 length is 15 residues. Germline values: CDR1 SGHVS, CDR2 FQNEAQ. The CDR3 DNA reads as TGTGCCAGCAGGTCCGGAATATATCAGGACAGGGTAGGCACCTTC. Its protein product is CASRSGIYQDRVGTF.

This chain joins TRBV30 and TRBJ1-2; no definite D call. Trimming removed 1 base at V and 7 bases at J, with 13 bases between. Germline V lookup: CDR1 GTSNPN, CDR2 SVGIG (reference sequence). This CDR3 comprises 13 residues. CDR3 residues: CAWSGTVGFGYTF. The CDR3 bases are TGTGCCTGGAGTGGGACGGTGGGATTTGGCTACACCTTC.

The chain carries TRBV10-3 and TRBJ1-1, with D tentatively TRBD1 (5 bases). From germline, CDR1 is ENHRY and CDR2 SYGVKD. The CDR3 consists of 14 residues. Trimming shortened V by 3 bases and J by 1 base, and 9 bases separated the two germline ends. This CDR3 is CAISDGGRNTEAFF. In DNA, the CDR3 is TGTGCCATCAGTGATGGGGGTCGGAACACTGAAGCTTTCTTT.

The count of this clone is one. The rearrangement uses TRBV7-9 and TRBJ2-3; the D gene is possibly TRBD2 (6 bases). The germline gives CDR1 SEHNR, CDR2 FQNEAQ (reference sequence). CDR3 length: 12 residues. Trimming took 4 bases from V and 9 from J, leaving 11 bases between them. CDR3 sequence reads: CASSSYRGTQYF. In nucleotides, the CDR3 is TGTGCCAGCAGCTCGTATCGGGGGACGCAGTATTTT.

The rearrangement uses TRBV5-6 and TRBJ1-1; maybe TRBD1 (5 bases). Trimming stripped 5 bases from V and 6 bases from J, with 8 bases between. Looked up from germline, CDR1 is SGHDT and CDR2 is YYEEEE. CDR3 size: 11 residues. The chain's CDR3 is CASRAGSEAFF. CDR3 in DNA: TGTGCCAGCAGAGCAGGGTCTGAAGCTTTCTTT.

J is TRBJ2-5 and V is TRBV4-1; D might be TRBD1 or TRBD2, each matching 6 bases. CDR3 size: 13 residues. Looked up from germline, CDR1 is MGHRA and CDR2 is YSYEKL. The germline V and J ends were trimmed by 0 bases and 7 bases, with 9 bases remaining between them. The CDR3 region has the DNA TGCGCCAGCAGCCAAGAAGGAGGGGGGACCCAGTACTTC. Encoded protein: CASSQEGGGTQYF.

The V call is TRBV29-1, the J call TRBJ2-7, with 8 bases identical to TRBD1. V shed 7 bases and J 2 bases; nucleotides not matched to a gene: 16. CDR3 length: 16 residues. From germline, CDR1 is SQVTM and CDR2 ANQGSEA. The CDR3 nucleotides read TGCAGCGGCGCAGGGGGCCCAGGCCTAACTACCTACGAGCAGTACTTC. Amino acids: CSGAGGPGLTTYEQYF.

The chain links TRBV30 to TRBJ2-7; D possibly corresponds to TRBD1 (5 bases). Trimming shortened V by 0 bases and J by 7 bases, and 7 bases separated the two germline ends. The CDR3 consists of 11 residues. CDR1 GTSNPN and CDR2 SVGIG come from the germline V gene (reference sequence). In DNA form, the CDR3 reads TGTGCCTGGAGTGTGGGGCATGAGCAGTACTTC. As protein: CAWSVGHEQYF.

This clone has just one count. The gene calls are TRBV7-9 and TRBJ2-7; weak D call: TRBD1 (6 bases). This CDR3 spans 16 amino acids. Germline loops: CDR1 SEHNR, CDR2 FQNEAQ (reference sequence). V lost 5 bases to trimming and J lost 5 bases, with 22 bases between them. The CDR3 region is CASSKRAPGALDEQYF. CDR3 coding DNA: TGTGCCAGCAGCAAACGGGCACCAGGGGCTCTAGACGAGCAGTACTTC.

The V and J genes are TRBV6-5 and TRBJ2-1; D is possibly TRBD2 (6 bases). The CDR3 contains 15 residues. V was trimmed by 5 bases and J by 8 bases, leaving 19 bases between them. Germline V gives CDR1 MNHEY, CDR2 SVGAGI. The CDR3 region is CASSTSGTLRDEQFF. For the CDR3, the DNA is TGTGCCAGCAGTACATCCGGGACTCTGAGGGATGAGCAGTTCTTC.

CDR3 sequence (DNA): TGTGCCAGCAGTTTCGGCGGGAACTACGAGCAGTACTTC. It yields the protein CASSFGGNYEQYF. The chain carries TRBV27 and TRBJ2-7; weak D call: TRBD2 (6 bases). CDR1 is MNHEY, CDR2 SMNVEV, per germline (reference sequence). This CDR3 spans 13 amino acids. Trimming stripped 3 bases from V and 3 bases from J, with 9 bases between.

This clone was observed once. This sequence joins TRBV11-3 and TRBJ2-1; TRBD1 is a possible D gene (6 bases). Deletions cut 5 bases from V and 10 bases from J, with 21 bases between. CDR3 size: 15 residues. CDR1 is SGHNT and CDR2 is YENEEA in the germline V gene. CDR3 loop: CASSPTTGLGDEQFF. CDR3 DNA sequence: TGTGCCAGCAGCCCGACGACAGGCCTAGGAGACGAGCAGTTCTTC.

This chain links TRBV6-5 with TRBJ1-2; a possible D gene is TRBD1 (6 bases). The CDR3 contains 13 residues. The V end was cut by 4 bases, the J end by 7 bases, with 13 bases between. Germline V CDR1 and CDR2: MNHEY, SVGAGI. CDR3 in DNA: TGTGCCAGCAGTTCCACCGGGGGCGCTGGCTACACCTTC. It is translated as CASSSTGGAGYTF.

The rearrangement links TRBV10-3 to TRBJ2-7, with 9 bases matching TRBD1. This CDR3 contains 15 residues. The V and J ends lost 6 bases and 4 bases, in that order; junction bases with no gene match: 10. In germline, CDR1 is ENHRY, CDR2 SYGVKD. The CDR3 loop is CAISEGQGTLYEQYF. The DNA for the CDR3 is TGTGCCATCAGCGAAGGACAGGGGACGCTTTACGAGCAGTACTTC.

The genes are TRBV6-5 and TRBJ2-7, with TRBD1 as a possible D gene (6 bases). The CDR3 is made up of 15 amino acids. The germline V and J ends were trimmed by 2 bases and 2 bases, with 13 bases remaining between them. Germline V gene lookup returns CDR1 MNHEY and CDR2 SVGAGI. The CDR3 sequence: CASSYGQGTTYEQYF. CDR3 coding DNA: TGTGCCAGCAGTTACGGCCAGGGGACAACCTACGAGCAGTACTTC.

This chain uses TRBV6-1 with TRBJ2-7; 8 bases align to TRBD1. Germline CDR1 and CDR2: MNHNS and SASEGT. The CDR3 runs to 15 residues. J gave up 2 bases and V 2 bases, and 5 bases lay outside the gene matches. The CDR3 sequence: CASSERSTGAYEQYF. As DNA, the CDR3 is TGTGCCAGCAGTGAAAGATCGACAGGGGCCTACGAGCAGTACTTC.